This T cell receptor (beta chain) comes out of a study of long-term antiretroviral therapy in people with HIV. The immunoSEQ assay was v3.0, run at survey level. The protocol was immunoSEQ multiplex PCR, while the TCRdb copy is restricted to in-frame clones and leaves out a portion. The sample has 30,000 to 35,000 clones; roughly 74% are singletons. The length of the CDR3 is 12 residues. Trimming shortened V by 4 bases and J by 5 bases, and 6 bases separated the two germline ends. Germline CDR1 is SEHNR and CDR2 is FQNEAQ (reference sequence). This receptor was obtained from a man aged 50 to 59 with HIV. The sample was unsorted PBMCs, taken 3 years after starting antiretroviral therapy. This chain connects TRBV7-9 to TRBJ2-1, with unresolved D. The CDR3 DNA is TGTGCCAGCAGCTCCACCAACAATGAGCAGTTCTTC. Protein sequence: CASSSTNNEQFF. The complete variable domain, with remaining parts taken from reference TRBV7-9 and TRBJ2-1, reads DTGVSQNPRHKITKRGQNVTFRCDPISEHNRLYWYRQTLGQGPEFLTYFQNEAQLEKSRLLSDRFSAERPKGSFSTLEIQRTEQGDSAMYLCASSSTNNEQFFGPGTRLTVL.